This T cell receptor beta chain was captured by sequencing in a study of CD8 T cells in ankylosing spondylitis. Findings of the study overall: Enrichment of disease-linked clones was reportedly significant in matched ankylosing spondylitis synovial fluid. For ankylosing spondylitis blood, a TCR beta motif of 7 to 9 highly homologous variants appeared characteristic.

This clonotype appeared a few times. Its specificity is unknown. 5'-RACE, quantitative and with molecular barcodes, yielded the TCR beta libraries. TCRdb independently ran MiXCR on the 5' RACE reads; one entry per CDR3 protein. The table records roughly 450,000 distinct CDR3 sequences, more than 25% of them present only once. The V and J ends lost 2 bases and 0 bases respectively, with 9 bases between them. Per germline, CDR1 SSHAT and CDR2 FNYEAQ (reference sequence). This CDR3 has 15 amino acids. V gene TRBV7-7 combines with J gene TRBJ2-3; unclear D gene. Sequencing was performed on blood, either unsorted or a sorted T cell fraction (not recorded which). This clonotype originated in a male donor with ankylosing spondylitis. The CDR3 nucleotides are TGTGCCAGCAGCTTATGGGGTCAGAGCACAGATACGCAGTATTTT. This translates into CASSLWGQSTDTQYF.